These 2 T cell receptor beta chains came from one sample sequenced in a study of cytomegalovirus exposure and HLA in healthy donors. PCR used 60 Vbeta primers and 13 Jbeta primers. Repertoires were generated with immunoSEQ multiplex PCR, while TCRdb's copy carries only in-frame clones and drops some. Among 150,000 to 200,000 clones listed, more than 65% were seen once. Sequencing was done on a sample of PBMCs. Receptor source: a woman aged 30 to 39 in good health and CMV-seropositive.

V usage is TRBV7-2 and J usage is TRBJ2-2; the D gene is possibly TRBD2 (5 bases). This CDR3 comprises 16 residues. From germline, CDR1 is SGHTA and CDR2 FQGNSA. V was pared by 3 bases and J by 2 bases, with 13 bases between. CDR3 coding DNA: TGTGCCAGCAGCTTGGAGGCCAGTCTTAACACCGGGGAGCTGTTTTTT. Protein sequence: CASSLEASLNTGELFF. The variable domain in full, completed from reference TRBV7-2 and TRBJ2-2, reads GAGVSQSPSNKVTEKGKDVELRCDPISGHTALYWYRQSLGQGLEFLIYFQGNSAPDKSGLPSDRFSAERTGGSVSTLTIQRTQQEDSAVYLCASSLEASLNTGELFFGEGSRLTVL.

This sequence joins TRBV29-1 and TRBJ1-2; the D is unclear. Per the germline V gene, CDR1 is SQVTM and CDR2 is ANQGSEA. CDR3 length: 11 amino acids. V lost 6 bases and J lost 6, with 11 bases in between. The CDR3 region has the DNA TGCAGCGTAGCCTTCCGGGATGGCTACACCTTC. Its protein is CSVAFRDGYTF.